These T cell receptor beta chains were read from a single sample in a study of blood T cell repertoires in COVID-19. Sequenced by immunoSEQ multiplex PCR; TCRdb stores in-frame clones only, minus some. This sample has 240,000 or so clones, with about 85% found just once. The sequenced sample was peripheral blood. The receptors here all came from a man in his fifties or sixties who had recovered from COVID-19. CDR3s include the opening cysteine and the closing phenylalanine or tryptophan. D genes are given only for firm matches. The size entry is marked missing in some rows and otherwise reads once, few, many or a size class.

size,J,V,D,CDR3,DNA
-,TRBJ2-3,TRBV10-3,-,CAIDGGGTSTDTQYF,TGTGCCATCGATGGCGGCGGGACTAGCACAGATACGCAGTATTTT
-,TRBJ1-4,TRBV5-1,TRBD1,CASSLGTGNEKLFF,TGCGCCAGCAGCTTGGGGACAGGGAATGAAAAACTGTTTTTT
medium-sized,TRBJ1-5,TRBV5-5,-,CASSLAVGSNQPQHF,TGTGCCAGCAGCTTAGCGGTAGGGAGCAATCAGCCCCAGCATTTT
-,TRBJ1-6,TRBV6-1,-,CASSEVLNGGQGSPLHF,TGTGCCAGCAGTGAAGTCTTGAACGGGGGGCAGGGATCACCCCTCCACTTT
-,TRBJ1-6,TRBV6-5,-,CASSRGGGNSPLHF,TGTGCCAGCAGCAGAGGGGGAGGGAATTCACCCCTCCACTTT
-,TRBJ2-1,TRBV5-6,-,CASSFLQGGSYNEQFF,TGTGCCAGCAGCTTCCTACAGGGTGGGTCCTACAATGAGCAGTTCTTC
-,TRBJ2-7,TRBV10-3,-,CAIGGAADGRYEQYF,TGTGCCATCGGGGGGGCTGCGGACGGCCGCTACGAGCAGTACTTC
-,TRBJ2-3,TRBV19,-,CASSIGQLTDTQYF,TGTGCCAGTAGTATAGGACAGCTTACAGATACGCAGTATTTT
once,TRBJ2-3,TRBV7-9,-,CASSRPRGAGDTDTQYF,TGTGCCAGCAGCCGCCCCCGGGGAGCAGGGGACACAGATACGCAGTATTTT
-,TRBJ2-4,TRBV3-1/TRBV3-2,-,CASSQDGGRNIQYF,TGTGCCAGCAGCCAAGACGGGGGGCGGAACATTCAGTACTTC
-,TRBJ2-3,TRBV4-2,TRBD1,CASHRTGSDTQYF,TGTGCCAGCCATCGGACAGGGTCAGATACGCAGTATTTT
-,TRBJ1-6,TRBV19,TRBD1,CASSIRGQGALYNSPLHF,TGTGCCAGTAGTATAAGAGGACAGGGGGCCCTCTATAATTCACCCCTCCACTTT
-,TRBJ2-2,TRBV6-5,-,CASSYTGANTGELFF,TGTGCCAGCAGTTACACTGGAGCGAACACCGGGGAGCTGTTTTTT
-,TRBJ2-7,TRBV6-5,-,CASSMGVVLYEQYF,TGTGCCAGCAGTATGGGCGTGGTCCTCTACGAGCAGTACTTC
-,TRBJ2-2,TRBV19,-,CASSPWGRQEAGELFF,TGTGCCAGTAGTCCATGGGGCCGACAGGAAGCCGGGGAGCTGTTTTTT
-,TRBJ1-4,TRBV25-1,-,CASSDRGSTNEKLFF,TGTGCCAGCAGTGATCGGGGGTCAACTAATGAAAAACTGTTTTTT
-,TRBJ1-2,TRBV16,-,CASARTVSNYGYTF,TGTGCCAGCGCGAGGACAGTTTCTAACTATGGCTACACCTTC
many,TRBJ1-2,TRBV5-8,-,CASTNHGGLGYTF,TGTGCCAGCACCAATCACGGGGGGTTGGGCTACACCTTC
-,TRBJ1-2,TRBV5-1,TRBD1,CASMRDRGNGYTF,TGCGCCAGCATGCGGGACAGGGGTAATGGCTACACCTTC
-,TRBJ1-2,TRBV24-1,-,CATSDLSVFGGYTF,TGTGCCACCAGTGATTTGTCGGTATTCGGTGGCTACACCTTC
-,TRBJ2-1,TRBV15,-,CATSLGLGKAYNEQFF,TGTGCCACCAGCCTCGGACTGGGAAAAGCATACAATGAGCAGTTCTTC
-,TRBJ2-1,TRBV4-1,TRBD2,CASSPQGKTSGGDYNEQFF,TGCGCCAGCAGCCCCCAGGGGAAAACTAGCGGGGGTGACTACAATGAGCAGTTCTTC